The text below deals with one T cell receptor (beta chain). Its target antigen remains unknown. Per-base qualities were not stored, and no clone one base away is much larger. Between the V and J ends, shortened by 1 base and 6 bases respectively, the junction contains 3 bases. CDR3 length: 11 amino acids, cysteine to phenylalanine. Only the CDR3 region is kept as DNA, spanning 33 bases read in frame from base 1. According to the germline V gene, CDR1 reads MGHDK and CDR2 reads SYGVNS. The immunoSEQ Assay, a bias-controlled multiplex PCR, was used to amplify TCRbeta CDR3 regions from genomic DNA. On the study's bioinformatics: The number of nucleated cells in each sample was estimated by amplification of reference gene primers within the assay. To quantify the absolute abundance of each unique TCRbeta CDR3 rearrangement, sequence reads were collapsed and filtered. Productive Simpson clonality was computed per sample as the square root of Simpson's diversity index over productive rearrangements. TCRdb's version of the immuneACCESS table is confined to in-frame rearrangements and falls short of the full clone set. An unresolved V gene accounts for under half of the shortfall where checked; the remainder is of unknown origin. The DNA gave D and trimming, while V, J and clone size come from that table. The sample profile shows about 140,000 clones; 84% of them were found once. The top ten constitute roughly 8% of the sample.

The collaborating institutions used their own protocols to collect whole blood in K2EDTA tubes. For TCRbeta analysis, collaborator samples were shipped as frozen whole blood, as isolated PBMCs, or as DNA extracted from either sample type. The source of the sample is a study of blood T cell repertoires in COVID-19 (dated by TCRdb to 2018 to 2021). About the study as a whole: Samples covering the acute and convalescent phases of COVID-19 were provided by collaborators in the United States, Italy and Spain. The prospective study material was composed of cDNA or gDNA derived from T cells, B-cell-depleted T cells, or PBMCs. The repertoires were released in a freely available public database meant as a resource for research on the immune response to SARS-CoV-2. HLA class I and class II types, where available, came from metadata supplied by the sample provider rather than from assay-based typing. Sample metadata almost always included a de-identified subject ID, COVID-19 status, age in years and sex. The dataset comprised deeply sampled blood TCRbeta repertoires from subjects exposed to, actively infected with, or recovered from COVID-19. Samples came from the ongoing ImmuneRACE study (first 160 participants) plus 1,254 subjects from 6 global collaborators.

Overall study results and their limits: The quantity of clinical and demographic metadata differed by source and by participant and was supplied without curation.

The origin of this receptor is a human donor in a cohort sampled during active COVID-19. Source material: peripheral blood. The sequence links TRBV25-1 to TRBJ1-2, with no confidently assigned D gene. The CDR3 reads CASSELNGYTF. The DNA is as follows: TGTGCCAGCAGTGAATTAAATGGCTACACCTTC.